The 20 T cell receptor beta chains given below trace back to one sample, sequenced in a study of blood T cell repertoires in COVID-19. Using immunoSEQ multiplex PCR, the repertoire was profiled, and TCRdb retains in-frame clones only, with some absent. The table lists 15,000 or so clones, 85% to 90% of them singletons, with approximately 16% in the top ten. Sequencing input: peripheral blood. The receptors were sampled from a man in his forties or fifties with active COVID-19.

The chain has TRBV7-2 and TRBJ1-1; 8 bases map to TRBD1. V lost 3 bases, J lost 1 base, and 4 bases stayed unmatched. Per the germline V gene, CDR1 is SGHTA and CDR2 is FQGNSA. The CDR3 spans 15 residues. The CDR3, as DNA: TGTGCCAGCAGCTTCGGACAGGGCGGGAACACTGAAGCTTTCTTT. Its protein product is CASSFGQGGNTEAFF.

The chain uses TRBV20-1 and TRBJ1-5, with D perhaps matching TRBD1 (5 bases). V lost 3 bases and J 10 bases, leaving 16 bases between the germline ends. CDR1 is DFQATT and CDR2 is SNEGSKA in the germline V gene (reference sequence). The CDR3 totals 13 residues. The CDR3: CSASGTDTGPQHF. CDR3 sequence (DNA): TGCAGTGCTAGTGGGACGGATACGGGACCCCAGCATTTT.

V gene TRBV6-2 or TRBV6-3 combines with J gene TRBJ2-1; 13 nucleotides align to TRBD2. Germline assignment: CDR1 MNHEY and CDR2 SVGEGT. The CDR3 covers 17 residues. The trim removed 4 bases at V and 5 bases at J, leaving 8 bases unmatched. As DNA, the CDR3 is TGTGCCAGCAGTTGGCGGACTAGCGGGGGAAGTAACAATGAGCAGTTCTTC. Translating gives CASSWRTSGGSNNEQFF.

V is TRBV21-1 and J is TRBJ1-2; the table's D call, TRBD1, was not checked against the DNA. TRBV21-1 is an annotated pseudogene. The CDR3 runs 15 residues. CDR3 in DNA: TGTGCCAGCAGCATCCCGGGTGGGACAGGGGATGGCTACACCTTC. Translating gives CASSIPGGTGDGYTF.

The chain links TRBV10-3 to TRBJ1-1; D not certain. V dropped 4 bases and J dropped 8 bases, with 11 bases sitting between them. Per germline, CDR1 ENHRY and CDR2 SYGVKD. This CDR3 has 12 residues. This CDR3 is CAISADKLEAFF. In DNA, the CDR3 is TGTGCCATCAGTGCCGACAAGCTAGAAGCTTTCTTT.

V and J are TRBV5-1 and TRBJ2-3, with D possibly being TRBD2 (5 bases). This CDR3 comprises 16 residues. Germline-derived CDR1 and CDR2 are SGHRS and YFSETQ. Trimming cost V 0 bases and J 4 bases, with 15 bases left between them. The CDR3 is CASSLAASIGPDTQYF. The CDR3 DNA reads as TGCGCCAGCAGCTTGGCAGCTAGCATCGGCCCAGATACGCAGTATTTT. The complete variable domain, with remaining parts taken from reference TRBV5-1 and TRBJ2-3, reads KAGVTQTPRYLIKTRGQQVTLSCSPISGHRSVSWYQQTPGQGLQFLFEYFSETQRNKGNFPGRFSGRQFSNSRSEMNVSTLELGDSALYLCASSLAASIGPDTQYFGPGTRLTVL.

The CDR3 loop reads CASSQQDRQNQPQHF. In DNA form, the CDR3 reads TGTGCCAGCAGCCAACAAGACAGGCAAAATCAGCCCCAGCATTTT. The chain joins TRBV4-2 to TRBJ1-5; tentatively, D is TRBD1 (6 bases). Per the germline V gene, CDR1 is LGHNA and CDR2 is YNFKEQ. Between the trimmed V and J ends, which lost 2 bases and 4 bases, there was a span of 12 bases. This CDR3 comprises 15 residues.

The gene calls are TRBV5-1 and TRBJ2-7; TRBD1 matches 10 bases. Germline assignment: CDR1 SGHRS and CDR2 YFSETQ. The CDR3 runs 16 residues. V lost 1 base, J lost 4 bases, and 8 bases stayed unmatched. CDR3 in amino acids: CASSLNPRDRGYEQYF. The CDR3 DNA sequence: TGCGCCAGCAGCTTGAACCCTCGGGACAGGGGATACGAGCAGTACTTC.

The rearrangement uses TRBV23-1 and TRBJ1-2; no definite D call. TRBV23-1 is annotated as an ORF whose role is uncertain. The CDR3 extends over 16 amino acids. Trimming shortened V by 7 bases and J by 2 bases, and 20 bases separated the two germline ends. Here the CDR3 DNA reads TGCGCCAGCAAACCCCAAGGCGGGGTCATCAACTATGGCTACACCTTC. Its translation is CASKPQGGVINYGYTF.

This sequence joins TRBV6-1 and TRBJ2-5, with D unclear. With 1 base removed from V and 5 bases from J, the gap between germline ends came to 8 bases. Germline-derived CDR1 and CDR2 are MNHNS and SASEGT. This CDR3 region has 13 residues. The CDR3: CASSEVMQETQYF. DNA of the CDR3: TGTGCCAGCAGTGAAGTTATGCAGGAGACCCAGTACTTC.

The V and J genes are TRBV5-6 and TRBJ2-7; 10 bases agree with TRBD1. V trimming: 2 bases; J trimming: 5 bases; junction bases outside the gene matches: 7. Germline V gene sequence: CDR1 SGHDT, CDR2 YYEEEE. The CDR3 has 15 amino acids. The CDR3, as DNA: TGTGCCAGCAGCTTCCTTGGGACAGGGGACCACGAGCAGTACTTC. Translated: CASSFLGTGDHEQYF.

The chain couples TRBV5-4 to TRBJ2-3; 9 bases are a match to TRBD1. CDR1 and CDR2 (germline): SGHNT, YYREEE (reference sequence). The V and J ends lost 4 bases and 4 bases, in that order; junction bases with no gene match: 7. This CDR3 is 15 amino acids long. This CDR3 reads CASSMYRGQADTQYF. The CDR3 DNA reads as TGTGCCAGCAGCATGTACAGGGGGCAAGCAGATACGCAGTATTTT.

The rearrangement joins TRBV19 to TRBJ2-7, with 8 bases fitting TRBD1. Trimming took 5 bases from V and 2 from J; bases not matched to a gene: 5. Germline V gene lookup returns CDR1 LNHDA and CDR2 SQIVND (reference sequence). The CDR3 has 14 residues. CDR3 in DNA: TGTGCCAGTAGTCCCGGGACAGGAACCTACGAGCAGTACTTC. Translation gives CASSPGTGTYEQYF.

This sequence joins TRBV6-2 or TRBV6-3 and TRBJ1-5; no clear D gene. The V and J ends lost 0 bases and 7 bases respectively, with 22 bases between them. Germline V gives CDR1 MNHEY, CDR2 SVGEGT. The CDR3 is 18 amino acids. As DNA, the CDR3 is TGTGCCAGCAGTTACTCAAAGAAACAAGGAGGGTTGAACCAGCCCCAGCATTTT. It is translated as CASSYSKKQGGLNQPQHF.

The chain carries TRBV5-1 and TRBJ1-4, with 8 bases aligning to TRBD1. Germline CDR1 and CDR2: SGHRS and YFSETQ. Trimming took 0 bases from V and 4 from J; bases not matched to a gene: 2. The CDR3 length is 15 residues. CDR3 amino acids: CASSLGTGFNEKLFF. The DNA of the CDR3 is TGCGCCAGCAGCTTGGGGACAGGGTTTAATGAAAAACTGTTTTTT.

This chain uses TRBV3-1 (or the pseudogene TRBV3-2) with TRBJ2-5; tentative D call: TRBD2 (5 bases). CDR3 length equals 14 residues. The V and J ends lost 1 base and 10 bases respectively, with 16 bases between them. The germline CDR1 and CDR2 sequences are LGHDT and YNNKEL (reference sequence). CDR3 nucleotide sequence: TGTGCCAGCAGCCAAGCTGTACGCCCGGGGAGCCAGTACTTC. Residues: CASSQAVRPGSQYF.

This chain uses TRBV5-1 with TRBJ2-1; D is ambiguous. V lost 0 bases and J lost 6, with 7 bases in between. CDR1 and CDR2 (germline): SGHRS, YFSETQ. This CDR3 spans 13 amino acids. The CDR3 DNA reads TGCGCCAGCAGCTTGGCCGTTGTCAATGAGCAGTTCTTC. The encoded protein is CASSLAVVNEQFF.

As DNA, the CDR3 is TGCGCCAGCAGCCAAGGACAGCTACAAGAGACCCAGTACTTC. It codes for CASSQGQLQETQYF. The rearrangement uses TRBV5-1 and TRBJ2-5, with D possibly matching TRBD1 (6 bases). The germline gives CDR1 SGHRS, CDR2 YFSETQ. The germline V and J ends were trimmed by 4 bases and 2 bases, with 12 bases remaining between them. The CDR3 is made up of 14 amino acids.

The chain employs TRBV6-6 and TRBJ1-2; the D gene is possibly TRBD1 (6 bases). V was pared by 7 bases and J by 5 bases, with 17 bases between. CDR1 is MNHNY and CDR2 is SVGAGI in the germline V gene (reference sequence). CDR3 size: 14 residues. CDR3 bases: TGTGCCAGCACCAAAATCAGGGGTGAATATGGCTACACCTTC. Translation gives CASTKIRGEYGYTF.

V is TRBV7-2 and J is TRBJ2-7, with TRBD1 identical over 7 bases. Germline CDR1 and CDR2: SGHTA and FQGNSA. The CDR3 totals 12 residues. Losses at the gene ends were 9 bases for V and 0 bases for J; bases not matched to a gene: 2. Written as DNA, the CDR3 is TGTGCCAGTGGGGACAGCTCCTACGAGCAGTACTTC. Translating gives CASGDSSYEQYF. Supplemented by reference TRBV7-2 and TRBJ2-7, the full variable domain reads GAGVSQSPSNKVTEKGKDVELRCDPISGHTALYWYRQSLGQGLEFLIYFQGNSAPDKSGLPSDRFSAERTGGSVSTLTIQRTQQEDSAVYLCASGDSSYEQYFGPGTRLTVT.